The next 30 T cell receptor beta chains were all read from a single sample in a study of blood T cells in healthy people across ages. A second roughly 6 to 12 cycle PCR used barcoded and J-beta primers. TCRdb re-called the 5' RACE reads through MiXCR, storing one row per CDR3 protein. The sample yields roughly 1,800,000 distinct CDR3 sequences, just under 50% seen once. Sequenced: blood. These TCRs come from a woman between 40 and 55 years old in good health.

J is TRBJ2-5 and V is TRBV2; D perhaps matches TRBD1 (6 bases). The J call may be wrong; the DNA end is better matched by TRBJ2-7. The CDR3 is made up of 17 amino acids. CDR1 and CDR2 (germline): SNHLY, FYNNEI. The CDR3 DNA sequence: TGTGCCAGCAGTGAAGCGCTTCTGGTGGACAGAGCCTACGAGCAGTACTTC. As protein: CASSEALLVDRAYEQYF.

CDR3 sequence reads: CASSPQRGGGETQYF. In nucleotides, the CDR3 is TGTGCCAGCAGTCCCCAGCGGGGGGGGGGAGAGACCCAGTACTTC. The chain has TRBV7-2 and TRBJ2-5; 10 bases line up with TRBD2. V shed 6 bases, J shed 4 bases, and the junction held 8 bases outside the gene matches. CDR1 and CDR2 (germline): SGHTA, FQGNSA. The CDR3 runs to 15 residues.

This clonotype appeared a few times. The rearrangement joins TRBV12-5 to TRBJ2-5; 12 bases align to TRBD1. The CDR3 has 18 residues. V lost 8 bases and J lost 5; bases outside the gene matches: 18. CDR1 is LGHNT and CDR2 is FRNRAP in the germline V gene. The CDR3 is CASSLGGQGANNLETQYF. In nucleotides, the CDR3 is TGTGCTAGTTCCTTGGGGGGACAGGGGGCCAACAATCTGGAGACCCAGTACTTC. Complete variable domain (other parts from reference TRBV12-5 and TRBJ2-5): DARVTQTPRHKVTEMGQEVTMRCQPILGHNTVFWYRQTMMQGLELLAYFRNRAPLDDSGMPKDRFSAEMPDATLATLKIQPSEPRDSAVYFCASSLGGQGANNLETQYFGPGTRLLVL.

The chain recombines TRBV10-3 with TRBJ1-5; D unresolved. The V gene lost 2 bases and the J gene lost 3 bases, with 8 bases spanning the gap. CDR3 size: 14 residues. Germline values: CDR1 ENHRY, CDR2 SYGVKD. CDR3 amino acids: CAISEKPANQPQHF. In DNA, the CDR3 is TGTGCCATCAGTGAGAAACCAGCCAATCAGCCCCAGCATTTT.

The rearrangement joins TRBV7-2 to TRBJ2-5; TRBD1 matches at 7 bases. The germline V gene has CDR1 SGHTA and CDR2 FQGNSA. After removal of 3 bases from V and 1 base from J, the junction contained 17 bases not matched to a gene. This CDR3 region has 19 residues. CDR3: CASSFGPGQKTVGQETQYF. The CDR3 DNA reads TGTGCCAGCAGCTTTGGACCGGGACAGAAGACGGTCGGCCAAGAGACCCAGTACTTC.

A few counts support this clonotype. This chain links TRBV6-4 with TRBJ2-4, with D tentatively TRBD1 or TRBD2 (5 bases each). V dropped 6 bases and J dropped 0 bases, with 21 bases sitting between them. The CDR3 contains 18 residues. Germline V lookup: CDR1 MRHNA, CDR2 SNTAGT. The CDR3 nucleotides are TGTGCCAGCAGCGAGGGGTCCTTACGCCTTGGAGCCAAAAACATTCAGTACTTC. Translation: CASSEGSLRLGAKNIQYF.

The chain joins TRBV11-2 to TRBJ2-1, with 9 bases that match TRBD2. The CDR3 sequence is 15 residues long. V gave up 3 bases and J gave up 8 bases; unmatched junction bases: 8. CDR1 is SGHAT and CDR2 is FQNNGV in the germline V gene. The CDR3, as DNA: TGTGCCAGCAGCTTCGGGACTAGCAGGGGCTATGAGCAGTTCTTC. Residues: CASSFGTSRGYEQFF. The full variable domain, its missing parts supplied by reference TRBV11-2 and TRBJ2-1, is EAGVAQSPRYKIIEKRQSVAFWCNPISGHATLYWYQQILGQGPKLLIQFQNNGVVDDSQLPKDRFSAERLKGVDSTLKIQPAKLEDSAVYLCASSFGTSRGYEQFFGPGTRLTVL.

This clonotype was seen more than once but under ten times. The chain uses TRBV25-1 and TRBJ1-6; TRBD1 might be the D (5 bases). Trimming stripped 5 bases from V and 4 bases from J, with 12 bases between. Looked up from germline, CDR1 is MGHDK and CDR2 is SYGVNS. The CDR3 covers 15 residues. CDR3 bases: TGTGCCAGCAGTTCTGGGGGGAAGTATAATTCACCCCTCCACTTT. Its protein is CASSSGGKYNSPLHF.

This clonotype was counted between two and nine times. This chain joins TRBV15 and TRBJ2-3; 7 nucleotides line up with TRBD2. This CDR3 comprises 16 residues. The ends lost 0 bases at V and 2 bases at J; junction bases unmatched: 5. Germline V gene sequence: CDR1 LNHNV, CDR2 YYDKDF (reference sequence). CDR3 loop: CATSRELANPTDTQYF. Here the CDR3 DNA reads TGTGCCACCAGCAGAGAACTAGCGAACCCCACAGATACGCAGTATTTT.

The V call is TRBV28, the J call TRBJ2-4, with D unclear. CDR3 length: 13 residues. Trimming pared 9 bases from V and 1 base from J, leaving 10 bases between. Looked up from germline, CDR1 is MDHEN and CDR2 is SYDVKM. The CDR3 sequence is CASRPYAKNIQYF. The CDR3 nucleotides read TGTGCCAGTCGACCGTACGCCAAAAACATTCAGTACTTC.

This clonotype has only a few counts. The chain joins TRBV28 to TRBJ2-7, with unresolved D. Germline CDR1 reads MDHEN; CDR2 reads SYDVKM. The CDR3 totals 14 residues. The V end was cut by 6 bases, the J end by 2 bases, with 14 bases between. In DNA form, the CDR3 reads TGTGCCAGCAGACTTAGGAATAGTGCCTACGAGCAGTACTTC. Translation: CASRLRNSAYEQYF.

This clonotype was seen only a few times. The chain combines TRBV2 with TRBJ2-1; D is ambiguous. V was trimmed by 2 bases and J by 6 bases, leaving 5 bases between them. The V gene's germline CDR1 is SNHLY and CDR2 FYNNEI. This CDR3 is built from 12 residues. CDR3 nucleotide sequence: TGTGCCAGCAGTGAACACAGCAATGAGCAGTTCTTC. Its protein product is CASSEHSNEQFF.

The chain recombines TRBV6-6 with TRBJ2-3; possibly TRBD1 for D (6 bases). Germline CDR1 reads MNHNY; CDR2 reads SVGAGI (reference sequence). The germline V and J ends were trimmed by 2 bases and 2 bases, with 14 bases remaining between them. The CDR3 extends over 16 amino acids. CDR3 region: CASSYENRANTDTQYF. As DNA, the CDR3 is TGTGCCAGCAGTTACGAGAACAGGGCGAACACAGATACGCAGTATTTT.

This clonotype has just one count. CDR3 in amino acids: CASSPGQRYSNQPQHF. The CDR3 DNA sequence: TGTGCCAGCAGTCCGGGACAGCGATATAGCAATCAGCCCCAGCATTTT. This chain connects TRBV6-1 to TRBJ1-5; 7 bases match TRBD1. The CDR3 runs to 16 residues. Trimming took 5 bases from V and 0 from J; bases not matched to a gene: 7. Germline-derived CDR1 and CDR2 are MNHNS and SASEGT.

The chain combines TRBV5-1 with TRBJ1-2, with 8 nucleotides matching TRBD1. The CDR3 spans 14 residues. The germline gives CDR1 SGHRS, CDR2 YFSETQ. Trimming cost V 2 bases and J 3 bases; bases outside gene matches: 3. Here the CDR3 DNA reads TGCGCCAGCAGCTTTGGGACAGGTCACTATGGCTACACCTTC. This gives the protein CASSFGTGHYGYTF.

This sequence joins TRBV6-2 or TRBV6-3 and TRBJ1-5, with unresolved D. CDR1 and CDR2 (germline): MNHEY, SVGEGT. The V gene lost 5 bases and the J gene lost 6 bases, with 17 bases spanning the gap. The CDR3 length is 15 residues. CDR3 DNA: TGTGCCAGCAGTCCCCTTCGGGGTAGCGGTCAGCCCCAGCATTTT. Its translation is CASSPLRGSGQPQHF.

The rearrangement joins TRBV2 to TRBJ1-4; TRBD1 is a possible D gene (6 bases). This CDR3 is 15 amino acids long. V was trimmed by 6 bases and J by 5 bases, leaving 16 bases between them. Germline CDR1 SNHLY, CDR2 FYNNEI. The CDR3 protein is CASSRTTGANEKLFF. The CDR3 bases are TGTGCCAGCAGCCGCACCACGGGGGCGAATGAAAAACTGTTTTTT.

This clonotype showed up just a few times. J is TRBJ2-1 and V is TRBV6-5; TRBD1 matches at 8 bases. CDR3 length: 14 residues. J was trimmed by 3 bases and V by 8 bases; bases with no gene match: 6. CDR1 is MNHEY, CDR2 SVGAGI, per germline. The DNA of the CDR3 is TGTGCCAGCGGATACAGGGGGAGCTACAATGAGCAGTTCTTC. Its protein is CASGYRGSYNEQFF.

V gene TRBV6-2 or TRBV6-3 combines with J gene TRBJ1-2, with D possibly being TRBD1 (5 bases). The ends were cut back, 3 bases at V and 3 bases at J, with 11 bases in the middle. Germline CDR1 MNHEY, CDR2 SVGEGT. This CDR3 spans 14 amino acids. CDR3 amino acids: CASSYGDFDYGYTF. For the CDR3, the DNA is TGTGCCAGCAGTTATGGGGACTTCGACTATGGCTACACCTTC.

The CDR3 DNA reads TGTGCCAGCAGTGAATTGAGATTCGGGGAGACCTATGGCTACACCTTC. It specifies CASSELRFGETYGYTF. The chain has TRBV25-1 and TRBJ1-2; D is unresolved. Trimming pared 1 base from V and 4 bases from J, leaving 16 bases between. The germline V gene encodes CDR1 MGHDK and CDR2 SYGVNS. The CDR3 sequence is 16 residues long.

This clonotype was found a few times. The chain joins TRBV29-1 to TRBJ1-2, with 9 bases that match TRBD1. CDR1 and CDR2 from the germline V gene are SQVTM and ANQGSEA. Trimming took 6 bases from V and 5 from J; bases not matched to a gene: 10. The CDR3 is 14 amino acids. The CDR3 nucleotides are TGCAGCGTCCACTCCCCGGGACAGGGTTATGGCTACACCTTC. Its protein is CSVHSPGQGYGYTF.

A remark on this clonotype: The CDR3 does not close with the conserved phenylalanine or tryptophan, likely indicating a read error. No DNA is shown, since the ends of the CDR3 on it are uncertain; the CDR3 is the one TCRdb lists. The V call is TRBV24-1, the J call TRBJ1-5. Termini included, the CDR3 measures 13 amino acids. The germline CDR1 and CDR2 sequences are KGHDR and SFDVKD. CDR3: CATGRDSNQPQQV.

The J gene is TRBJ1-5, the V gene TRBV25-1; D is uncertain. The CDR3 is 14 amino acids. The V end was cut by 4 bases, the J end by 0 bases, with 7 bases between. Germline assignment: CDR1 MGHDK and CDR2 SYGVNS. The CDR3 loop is CASSARNSNQPQHF. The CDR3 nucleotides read TGTGCCAGCAGTGCTAGAAATAGCAATCAGCCCCAGCATTTT. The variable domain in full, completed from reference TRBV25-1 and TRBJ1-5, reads EADIYQTPRYLVIGTGKKITLECSQTMGHDKMYWYQQDPGMELHLIHYSYGVNSTEKGDLSSESTVSRIRTEHFPLTLESARPSHTSQYLCASSARNSNQPQHFGDGTRLSIL.

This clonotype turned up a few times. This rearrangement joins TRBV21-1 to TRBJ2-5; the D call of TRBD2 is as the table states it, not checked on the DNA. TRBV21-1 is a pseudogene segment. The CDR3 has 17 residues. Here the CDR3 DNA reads TGTGCCAGCAGCAAAGCCGGCCAGCGGGGTGATCGAGAGACCCAGTACTTC. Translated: CASSKAGQRGDRETQYF.

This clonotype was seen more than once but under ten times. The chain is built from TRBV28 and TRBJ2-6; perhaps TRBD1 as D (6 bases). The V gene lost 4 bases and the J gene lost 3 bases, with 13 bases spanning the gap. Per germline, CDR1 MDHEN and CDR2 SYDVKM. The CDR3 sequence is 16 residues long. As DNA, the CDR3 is TGTGCCAGCAGTTCATCTTGGGGGCTTGGGGCCAACGTCCTGACTTTC. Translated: CASSSSWGLGANVLTF.

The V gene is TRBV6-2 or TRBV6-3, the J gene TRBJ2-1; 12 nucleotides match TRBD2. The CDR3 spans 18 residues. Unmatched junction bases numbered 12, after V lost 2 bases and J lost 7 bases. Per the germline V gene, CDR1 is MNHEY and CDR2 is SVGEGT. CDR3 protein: CASSYPSGGAWVTNEQFF. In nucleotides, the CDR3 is TGTGCCAGCAGTTACCCTAGCGGGGGGGCCTGGGTTACAAATGAGCAGTTCTTC.

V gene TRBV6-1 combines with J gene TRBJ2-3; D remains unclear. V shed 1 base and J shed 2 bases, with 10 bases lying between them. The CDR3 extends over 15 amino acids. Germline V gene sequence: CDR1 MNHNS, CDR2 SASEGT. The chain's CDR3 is CASSEEGINTDTQYF. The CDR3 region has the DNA TGTGCCAGCAGTGAAGAGGGTATTAACACAGATACGCAGTATTTT.

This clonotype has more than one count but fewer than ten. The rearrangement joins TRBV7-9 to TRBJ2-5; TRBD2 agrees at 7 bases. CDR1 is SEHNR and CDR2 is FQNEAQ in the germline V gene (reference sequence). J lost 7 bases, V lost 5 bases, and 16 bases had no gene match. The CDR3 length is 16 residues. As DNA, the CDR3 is TGTGCCAGCAGCCCAGGCGGGGGACTGATGATGAGGACCCAGTACTTC. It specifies CASSPGGGLMMRTQYF.

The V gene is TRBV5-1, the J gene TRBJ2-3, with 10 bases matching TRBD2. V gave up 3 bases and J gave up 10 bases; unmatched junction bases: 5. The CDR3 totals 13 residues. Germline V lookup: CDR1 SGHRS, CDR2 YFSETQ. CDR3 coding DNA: TGCGCCAGCAGCTCCGGGACTAGCGACCCGCAGTATTTT. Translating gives CASSSGTSDPQYF.

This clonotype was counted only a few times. The DNA of the CDR3 is TGTGCCAGCAGCGGTACTAGCGGGGGCATCTCTAGCACAGATACGCAGTATTTT. It codes for CASSGTSGGISSTDTQYF. This chain connects TRBV9 to TRBJ2-3; 11 bases line up with TRBD2. With V trimmed by 3 bases and J by 0 bases, 9 bases remained unmatched. The length of the CDR3 is 18 residues. Germline V gives CDR1 SGDLS, CDR2 YYNGEE.